This T cell receptor (beta chain) was obtained from a study of blood T cell repertoires in COVID-19. In the study overall: There were acute and convalescent COVID-19 samples, and they came from the United States, Italy and Spain. PBMCs, B-cell-depleted T cells, or T cells provided the cDNA or gDNA that made up the material.

A single count supports this clone. How the authors handled the data: Estimates of nucleated cell counts were drawn from the amplification of reference gene primers. Clones were sequenced by immunoSEQ multiplex PCR, and TCRdb holds only the in-frame ones, with some missing. V and J calls and clone size are copied from that table; D and trimming were computed from the DNA. The top ten hold about a quarter of the sample, which has 70,000 to 90,000 clones, about 76% seen once. The V segment lost 5 bases and the J segment 0 bases; nucleotides outside the gene matches: 6. The CDR3 spans 16 residues. Per the germline V gene, CDR1 is MNHNY and CDR2 is SVGAGI (reference sequence).

The origin of this receptor is a human donor in a cohort sampled during active COVID-19. The V gene is TRBV6-6, the J gene TRBJ1-3; 8 nucleotides line up with TRBD1. Sequenced sample: peripheral blood. The CDR3 reads CASSPRTGHSGNTIYF. The CDR3 region has the DNA TGTGCCAGCAGTCCCAGGACAGGGCACTCTGGAAACACCATATATTTT.